A selection of T cell receptor beta chains follows, all from one sample in a study of blood T cell repertoires in COVID-19. The protocol was immunoSEQ multiplex PCR, while the TCRdb copy is restricted to in-frame clones and leaves out a portion. The table records tens of thousands of clones, about 76% of them present only once. Sequencing was performed on peripheral blood. The receptor set was obtained from a woman of 80 years or more with active or convalescent COVID-19. Each CDR3 is given with its conserved first and last residue. The D gene is left open where the match is weak. A row's size may be missing; if present it is once, few, many or a size class.

d_call | j_call | clone_size | v_call | cdr3_aa | cdr3_nt
NA | TRBJ2-3 | NA | TRBV7-2 | CASSLVGRTDTQYF | TGTGCCAGCAGCTTAGTAGGGAGAACAGATACGCAGTATTTT
NA | TRBJ2-2 | NA | TRBV28 | CASSLPAGTGELFF | TGTGCCAGCAGTTTACCGGCAGGGACCGGGGAGCTGTTTTTT
NA | TRBJ2-2 | NA | TRBV24-1 | CATRHSTANTGELFF | TGTGCCACCAGACACAGCACTGCGAACACCGGGGAGCTGTTTTTT
NA | TRBJ2-7 | few | TRBV6-1 | CASSETPPQRYPYEQYF | TGTGCCAGCAGTGAAACCCCGCCCCAGCGGTACCCCTACGAGCAGTACTTC
NA | TRBJ1-1 | NA | TRBV5-5 | CASSRPAEDEAFF | TGTGCCAGCAGCCGTCCGGCGGAAGATGAAGCTTTCTTT
NA | TRBJ1-1 | NA | TRBV21-1 | CASSHTGVTEAFF | TGTGCCAGCAGTCACACAGGGGTTACTGAAGCTTTCTTT
NA | TRBJ1-2 | NA | TRBV27 | CASSINRELGGYTF | TGTGCCAGCAGTATAAACAGGGAATTAGGTGGCTACACCTTC
NA | TRBJ1-2 | NA | TRBV6-1 | CASSEARGFGPPFYGYTF | TGTGCCAGCAGTGAAGCAAGGGGCTTTGGACCTCCTTTCTATGGCTACACCTTC
TRBD1 | TRBJ1-2 | NA | TRBV9 | CASSVTGGLGYGYTF | TGTGCCAGCAGCGTGACAGGGGGCTTGGGGTATGGCTACACCTTC
NA | TRBJ2-1 | NA | TRBV7-2 | CASSLDYEADEQFF | TGTGCCAGCAGCTTAGACTACGAGGCGGATGAGCAGTTCTTC
NA | TRBJ1-6 | few | TRBV7-2 | CASSRIGNSPLHF | TGTGCCAGCAGCCGGATCGGGAATTCACCCCTCCACTTT
NA | TRBJ1-2 | NA | TRBV6-2/TRBV6-3 | CASSNAGKNLANYGYTF | TGTGCCAGCAGTAATGCCGGGAAGAACCTAGCTAACTATGGCTACACCTTC
TRBD1 | TRBJ2-2 | NA | TRBV7-9 | CASRPGTVNTGELFF | TGTGCCAGCAGGCCCGGGACAGTGAACACCGGGGAGCTGTTTTTT
TRBD1 | TRBJ1-2 | NA | TRBV25-1 | CASSPDRDYGYTF | TGTGCCAGCAGCCCGGACAGGGACTATGGCTACACCTTC
NA | TRBJ2-3 | once | TRBV6-6 | CASCSTAGDTQYF | TGTGCCAGCTGTAGCACGGCTGGAGATACGCAGTATTTT
TRBD2 | TRBJ2-4 | NA | TRBV6-5 | CASSYYGSGGQNIQYF | TGTGCCAGCAGTTATTATGGTAGCGGGGGGCAAAACATTCAGTACTTC
NA | TRBJ1-4 | NA | TRBV30 | CAWSIAPRGKLFF | TGTGCCTGGAGTATAGCCCCCCGTGGAAAACTGTTTTTT
NA | TRBJ2-7 | NA | TRBV7-3 | CASSFGRGSTYEQYF | TGTGCCAGCAGCTTCGGACGGGGGTCCACCTACGAGCAGTACTTC
NA | TRBJ2-4 | many | TRBV30 | CAWRPSPDINQIF | TGTGCCTGGAGGCCCTCGCCGGACATCAACCAAATCTTC
NA | TRBJ2-3 | NA | TRBV27 | CASRKLVLSTDTQYF | TGTGCCAGCAGAAAACTAGTCCTCAGCACAGATACGCAGTATTTT
NA | TRBJ1-1 | NA | TRBV9 | CASSSRPRVDTEAFF | TGTGCCAGCAGCTCGCGCCCCAGGGTGGATACTGAAGCTTTCTTT
NA | TRBJ1-5 | NA | TRBV2 | CASSEPEGAGPQHF | TGTGCCAGCAGTGAACCGGAGGGTGCGGGGCCCCAGCATTTT
NA | TRBJ1-2 | NA | TRBV12-3/TRBV12-4 | CASSTGIRYGYTF | TGTGCCAGCAGTACCGGGATTAGATATGGCTACACCTTC
NA | TRBJ1-3 | NA | TRBV19 | CATGGRNLRGNTIYF | TGTGCCACCGGAGGGCGGAATCTGCGGGGAAACACCATATATTTT
TRBD1 | TRBJ1-6 | few | TRBV2 | CASSSDRMNSPLHF | TGTGCCAGCAGCTCGGACAGGATGAATTCACCCCTCCACTTT
TRBD2 | TRBJ2-3 | NA | TRBV7-8 | CASSSRPGRTDTQYF | TGTGCCAGCAGCTCCCGCCCCGGGAGGACAGATACGCAGTATTTT
NA | TRBJ2-7 | NA | TRBV27 | CASSIVGEGGYEQYF | TGTGCCAGCAGTATAGTAGGCGAAGGGGGCTACGAGCAGTACTTC
NA | TRBJ1-3 | NA | TRBV19 | CASSYRGSGNTIYF | TGTGCCAGTAGTTATCGGGGGAGCGGAAACACCATATATTTT
NA | TRBJ1-1 | NA | TRBV19 | CASSIAGVATEAFF | TGTGCCAGTAGTATCGCGGGGGTGGCCACTGAAGCTTTCTTT
TRBD2 | TRBJ2-3 | NA | TRBV5-1 | CASSLGTSAPDTQYF | TGCGCCAGCAGCTTGGGGACTAGCGCCCCAGATACGCAGTATTTT
TRBD1 | TRBJ1-2 | NA | TRBV19 | CASSSPGGATLGYTF | TGTGCCAGTAGTAGCCCAGGGGGCGCAACTTTAGGCTACACCTTC
NA | TRBJ2-5 | NA | TRBV6-5 | CASSYGDWGGGETQYF | TGTGCCAGCAGTTATGGGGACTGGGGGGGCGGAGAGACCCAGTACTTC
TRBD2 | TRBJ2-3 | once | TRBV2 | CASSEWRGATDTQYF | TGTGCCAGCAGTGAGTGGCGGGGGGCGACAGATACGCAGTATTTT
TRBD2 | TRBJ2-7 | NA | TRBV30 | CAIQRGASYEQYF | TGTGCCATACAGCGGGGTGCCTCCTACGAGCAGTACTTC
TRBD2 | TRBJ2-7 | NA | TRBV6-6 | CASSRGGTGEQYF | TGTGCCAGCAGCCGCGGGGGAACCGGCGAGCAGTACTTC
TRBD2 | TRBJ2-7 | NA | TRBV7-2 | CASSPGLAGYEQYF | TGTGCCAGCAGCCCGGGACTAGCGGGGTACGAGCAGTACTTC
TRBD1 | TRBJ1-3 | NA | TRBV30 | CAWDRGSGNTIYF | TGTGCCTGGGACAGGGGTTCTGGAAACACCATATATTTT
TRBD1 | TRBJ2-1 | NA | TRBV18 | CASSPIPGQGKYNEQFF | TGTGCCAGCTCACCTATTCCGGGACAGGGAAAATACAATGAGCAGTTCTTC
TRBD1 | TRBJ2-7 | NA | TRBV5-6 | CASSSTGRTAQYF | TGTGCCAGCAGCTCGACAGGGCGTACGGCGCAGTACTTC
NA | TRBJ2-3 | NA | TRBV7-2 | CASSLGWRLGIDTQYF | TGTGCCAGCAGCTTAGGATGGAGGCTCGGGATAGATACGCAGTATTTT
NA | TRBJ1-4 | once | TRBV18 | CASSPRATNEKLFF | TGTGCCAGCTCACCAAGAGCAACTAATGAAAAACTGTTTTTT
NA | TRBJ2-7 | NA | TRBV7-2 | CASSVQGYEQYF | TGTGCCAGCAGCGTACAGGGATACGAGCAGTACTTC
TRBD1 | TRBJ2-5 | NA | TRBV11-1 | CASSPRQGFLGETQYF | TGTGCCAGCAGCCCCCGACAGGGCTTCCTTGGAGAGACCCAGTACTTC
TRBD1 | TRBJ1-1 | NA | TRBV10-3 | CAGGQGAGEAFF | TGTGCCGGAGGACAGGGGGCTGGTGAAGCTTTCTTT
TRBD1 | TRBJ2-7 | NA | TRBV6-5 | CASSITGGEQYF | TGTGCCAGCAGTATAACAGGGGGCGAGCAGTACTTC
NA | TRBJ2-1 | NA | TRBV18 | CASSRTANNEQFF | TGTGCCAGCTCACGGACAGCCAACAATGAGCAGTTCTTC
NA | TRBJ2-7 | NA | TRBV2 | CASSGGRSFYEQYF | TGTGCCAGCAGTGGGGGGCGATCCTTTTACGAGCAGTACTTC
TRBD2 | TRBJ2-7 | NA | TRBV6-5 | CASSYYAGGNYEQYF | TGTGCCAGCAGTTACTATGCGGGGGGTAACTACGAGCAGTACTTC
TRBD1 | TRBJ1-5 | NA | TRBV27 | CASSSGTGGNQPQHF | TGTGCCAGCAGCAGCGGGACAGGGGGCAATCAGCCCCAGCATTTT
NA | TRBJ2-2 | NA | TRBV5-6 | CASSLLAGARELFF | TGTGCCAGCAGCTTGCTTGCGGGGGCCCGGGAGCTGTTTTTT
NA | TRBJ1-6 | once | TRBV6-1 | CASSIGRDSPLHF | TGTGCCAGCAGTATCGGGAGGGATTCACCCCTCCACTTT
NA | TRBJ2-1 | NA | TRBV9 | CASSVMSGSNYNEQFF | TGTGCCAGCAGCGTAATGAGCGGGTCGAACTACAATGAGCAGTTCTTC
TRBD2 | TRBJ2-3 | NA | TRBV11-3 | CASSPYSSGGRDTQYF | TGTGCCAGCAGCCCGTACTCTAGCGGGGGTCGGGATACGCAGTATTTT
NA | TRBJ1-6 | NA | TRBV6-5 | CASSKQGYNSPLHF | TGTGCCAGCAGTAAACAGGGTTATAATTCACCCCTCCACTTT
TRBD1 | TRBJ1-2 | NA | TRBV27 | CASSWGQGASYGYTF | TGTGCCAGCAGCTGGGGACAGGGGGCAAGCTATGGCTACACCTTC
NA | TRBJ2-3 | NA | TRBV29-1 | CSVRRQDSTDTQYF | TGCAGCGTGCGCAGACAGGATAGCACAGATACGCAGTATTTT